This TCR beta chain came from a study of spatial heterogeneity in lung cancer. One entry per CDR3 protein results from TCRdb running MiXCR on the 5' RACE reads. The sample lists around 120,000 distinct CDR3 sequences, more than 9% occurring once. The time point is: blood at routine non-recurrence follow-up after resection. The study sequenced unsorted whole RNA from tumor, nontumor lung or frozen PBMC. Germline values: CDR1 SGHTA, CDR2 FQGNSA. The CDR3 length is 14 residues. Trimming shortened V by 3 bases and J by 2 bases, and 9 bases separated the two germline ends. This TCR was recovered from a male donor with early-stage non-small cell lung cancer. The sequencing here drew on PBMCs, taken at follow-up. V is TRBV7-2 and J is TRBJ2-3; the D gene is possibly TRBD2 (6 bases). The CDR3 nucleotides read TGTGCCAGCAGCTTTGGGACTTTCACAGATACGCAGTATTTT. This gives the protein CASSFGTFTDTQYF.